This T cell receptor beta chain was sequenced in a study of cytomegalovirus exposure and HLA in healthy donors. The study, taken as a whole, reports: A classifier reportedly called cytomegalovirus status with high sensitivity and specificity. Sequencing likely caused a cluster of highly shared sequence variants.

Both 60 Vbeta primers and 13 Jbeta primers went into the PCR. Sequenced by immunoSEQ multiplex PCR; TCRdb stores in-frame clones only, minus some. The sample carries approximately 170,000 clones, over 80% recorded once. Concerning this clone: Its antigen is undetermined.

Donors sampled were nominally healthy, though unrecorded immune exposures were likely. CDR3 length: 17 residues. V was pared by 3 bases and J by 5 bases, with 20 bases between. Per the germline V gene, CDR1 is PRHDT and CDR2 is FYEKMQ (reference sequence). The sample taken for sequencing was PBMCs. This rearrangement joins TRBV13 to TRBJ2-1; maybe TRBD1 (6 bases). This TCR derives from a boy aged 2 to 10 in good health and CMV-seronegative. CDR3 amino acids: CASSFVRGTFGNNEQFF. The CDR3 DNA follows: TGTGCCAGCAGCTTCGTCAGGGGTACTTTTGGGAACAATGAGCAGTTCTTC.